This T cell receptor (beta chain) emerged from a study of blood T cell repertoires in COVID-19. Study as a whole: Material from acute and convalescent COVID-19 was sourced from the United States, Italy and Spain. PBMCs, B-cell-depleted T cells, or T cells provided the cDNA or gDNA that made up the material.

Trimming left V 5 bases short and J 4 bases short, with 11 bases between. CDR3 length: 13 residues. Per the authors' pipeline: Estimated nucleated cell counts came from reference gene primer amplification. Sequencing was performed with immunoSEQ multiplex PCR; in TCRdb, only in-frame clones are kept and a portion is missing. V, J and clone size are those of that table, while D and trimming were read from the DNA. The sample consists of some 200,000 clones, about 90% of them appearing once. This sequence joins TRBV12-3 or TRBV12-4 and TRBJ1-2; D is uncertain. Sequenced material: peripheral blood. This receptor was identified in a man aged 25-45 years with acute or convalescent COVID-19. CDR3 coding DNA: TGTGCCAGCAGTCCGGAGAGGGCCTATGGCTACACCTTC. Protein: CASSPERAYGYTF.